One and the same sample provided the 7 T cell receptor beta chains below, sequenced in a study of blood T cell repertoires in COVID-19. Assay used: immunoSEQ multiplex PCR; TCRdb lists only in-frame clones, some missing. Among about 150,000 clones listed, about 90% were seen once. The source material was peripheral blood. Every receptor here comes from a man aged 50 to 59 with acute or convalescent COVID-19.

The chain recombines TRBV28 with TRBJ1-6; 7 nucleotides match TRBD1. CDR3 length: 15 amino acids. CDR1 and CDR2 (germline): MDHEN, SYDVKM. The ends lost 6 bases at V and 9 bases at J; junction bases unmatched: 11. The CDR3 is CASSRGTVRSSPLHF. The CDR3 DNA reads as TGTGCCAGCAGCCGAGGGACAGTACGGAGTTCACCCCTCCACTTT.

The V gene is TRBV27, the J gene TRBJ2-6; D is possibly TRBD1 (5 bases). The CDR3 is made up of 15 amino acids. Germline lookup yields CDR1 MNHEY and CDR2 SMNVEV (reference sequence). V was trimmed by 3 bases and J by 2 bases, leaving 8 bases between them. The chain's CDR3 is CASSFWGAGANVLTF. The CDR3 DNA follows: TGTGCCAGCAGTTTTTGGGGCGCTGGGGCCAACGTCCTGACTTTC. Full variable domain (remainder filled in from reference TRBV27 and TRBJ2-6): EAQVTQNPRYLITVTGKKLTVTCSQNMNHEYMSWYRQDPGLGLRQIYYSMNVEVTDKGDVPEGYKVSRKEKRNFPLILESPSPNQTSLYFCASSFWGAGANVLTFGAGSRLTVL.

The chain is built from TRBV18 and TRBJ1-1; D not certain. V was cut by 2 bases and J by 5 bases, with 9 bases left in between. This CDR3 region has 13 residues. CDR1 and CDR2 (germline): KGHSH, LQKENI. In nucleotides, the CDR3 is TGTGCCAGCTCACCAGACTTTGGTACTGAAGCTTTCTTT. Its protein product is CASSPDFGTEAFF. Based on the CDR3 plus reference TRBV18 and TRBJ1-1, the full variable domain is NAGVMQNPRHLVRRRGQEARLRCSPMKGHSHVYWYRQLPEEGLKFMVYLQKENIIDESGMPKERFSAEFPKEGPSILRIQQVVRGDSAAYFCASSPDFGTEAFFGQGTRLTVV.

The chain employs TRBV11-2 and TRBJ1-1, with D possibly matching TRBD1 (6 bases). V lost 6 bases and J lost 0, with 14 bases in between. This CDR3 is 15 amino acids long. CDR1 SGHAT and CDR2 FQNNGV come from the germline V gene. The CDR3 DNA is TGTGCCAGCAGTCATGGACAGCTCATGAACACTGAAGCTTTCTTT. This gives the protein CASSHGQLMNTEAFF.

The V call is TRBV20-1, the J call TRBJ2-7, with D possibly being TRBD1 (6 bases). CDR1 is DFQATT, CDR2 SNEGSKA, per germline (reference sequence). The V end lost 3 bases, the J end lost 4 bases, and 10 bases lay between the germline ends. The CDR3 consists of 12 residues. CDR3 loop: CSASQGPYEQYV. As DNA, the CDR3 is TGCAGTGCTAGTCAGGGGCCGTACGAGCAGTACGTC.

The rearrangement links TRBV6-4 to TRBJ2-7, with 9 bases fitting TRBD1. The J segment lost 3 bases and the V segment lost 3 bases, leaving 9 bases of the junction unmatched. The CDR3 consists of 16 residues. Germline assignment: CDR1 MRHNA and CDR2 SNTAGT. CDR3: CASSDPDRGRCYEQYV. The DNA for the CDR3 is TGTGCCAGCAGTGATCCCGACAGGGGGAGGTGCTACGAGCAGTACGTC.

The rearrangement links TRBV4-1 to TRBJ2-1; the match to TRBD1 covers 10 bases. The CDR3 consists of 14 residues. Looked up from germline, CDR1 is MGHRA and CDR2 is YSYEKL. V gave up 2 bases and J gave up 8 bases; unmatched junction bases: 3. The CDR3 here is CASSQPGQGYEQFF. CDR3 bases: TGCGCCAGCAGCCAACCGGGACAGGGGTATGAGCAGTTCTTC.